This T cell receptor beta chain was sequenced for a study of blood T cells in healthy people across ages. A second PCR, run for about 6 to 12 cycles, used a sample-barcoded 5' primer plus a J-beta primer mix. One entry per CDR3 protein, called by TCRdb with MiXCR from the 5' RACE reads. There are 550,000 to 700,000 distinct CDR3 sequences in the sample; about 26% occur only once, and roughly 20% lies in the top ten. The V gene's germline CDR1 is DFQATT and CDR2 SNEGSKA (reference sequence). The CDR3 consists of 14 residues. V shed 5 bases and J 8 bases; nucleotides not matched to a gene: 10. The sequenced sample was blood. The V and J genes are TRBV20-1 and TRBJ1-4; 8 nucleotides agree with TRBD1. This clonotype was obtained from a woman in her sixties or seventies in good health. The CDR3 nucleotides are TGCAGTGCTCGACACCGGACAGGGTTCGAAAAACTGTTTTTT. It yields the protein CSARHRTGFEKLFF.